A single sample gave rise to the 31 T cell receptor beta chains below, sequenced in a study of shared clonotypes between healthy human individuals. The protocol was immunoSEQ multiplex PCR, while the TCRdb copy is restricted to in-frame clones and leaves out a portion. This sample carries 2 million to 2.5 million clones, more than 80% of them seen once, and the ten largest clones take under 0.45%. Source material: naive CD4+ T cells from PBMCs. Subset in this sample: CD45RA+ positively selected. These receptors were taken from a man younger than 30 in good health. Some clones in this sample may be carry-over from other donors' samples.

Worth noting for this clone: Within the sample, other DNA sequences also encode this same CDR3. The chain couples TRBV18 to TRBJ2-7, with TRBD1 identical over 9 bases. V shed 3 bases, J shed 3 bases, and the junction held 3 bases outside the gene matches. The CDR3 has 14 residues. Germline V gives CDR1 KGHSH, CDR2 LQKENI. In DNA, the CDR3 is TGTGCCAGCTCACCTTCGGGACAGGGCTACGAGCAGTACTTC. Amino acids: CASSPSGQGYEQYF.

This rearrangement joins TRBV5-1 to TRBJ2-7; 8 nucleotides align to TRBD2. Germline assignment: CDR1 SGHRS and CDR2 YFSETQ. This CDR3 has 14 amino acids. V shed 4 bases and J 4 bases; nucleotides not matched to a gene: 7. The CDR3 DNA follows: TGCGCCAGCAGCCCGGGACTAGGAGCATACGAGCAGTACTTC. It specifies CASSPGLGAYEQYF.

The CDR3 loop is CASSFREIETQYF. DNA for the CDR3: TGTGCCAGCAGCTTCCGGGAGATAGAGACCCAGTACTTC. The chain is built from TRBV5-4 and TRBJ2-5, with D tentatively TRBD2 (6 bases). Germline assignment: CDR1 SGHNT and CDR2 YYREEE (reference sequence). The CDR3 length is 13 residues. Trimming removed 2 bases from V and 4 bases from J, with 9 bases in between. Looking up the rest from reference TRBV5-4 and TRBJ2-5 gives the full variable domain: ETGVTQSPTHLIKTRGQQVTLRCSSQSGHNTVSWYQQALGQGPQFIFQYYREEENGRGNFPPRFSGLQFPNYSSELNVNALELDDSALYLCASSFREIETQYFGPGTRLLVL.

This clone was seen a handful of times. The rearrangement uses TRBV10-3 and TRBJ2-5; D uncertain. The CDR3 consists of 13 residues. Per germline, CDR1 ENHRY and CDR2 SYGVKD. V lost 4 bases and J lost 5, with 11 bases in between. In nucleotides, the CDR3 is TGTGCCATCAGTGCTTCTTCGGAGGAGACCCAGTACTTC. This translates into CAISASSEETQYF.

This clone was observed a single time. J is TRBJ1-3 and V is TRBV7-6; D is uncertain. CDR1 and CDR2 (germline): SGHVS, FNYEAQ. V gave up 0 bases and J gave up 2 bases, with 8 bases separating them. The CDR3 spans 15 residues. The CDR3 sequence is CASSLAFQTGNTIYF. CDR3 bases: TGTGCCAGCAGCTTAGCGTTTCAAACTGGAAACACCATATATTTT.

V gene TRBV7-9 combines with J gene TRBJ1-2; D uncertain. Germline V lookup: CDR1 SEHNR, CDR2 FQNEAQ (reference sequence). This CDR3 has 14 residues. Trimming took 2 bases from V and 2 from J, leaving 9 bases between them. Here the CDR3 DNA reads TGTGCCAGCAGCTTATTCTCAGAAAACTATGGCTACACCTTC. Protein sequence: CASSLFSENYGYTF.

The gene calls are TRBV7-9 and TRBJ2-7, with D perhaps TRBD1 (5 bases). This CDR3 contains 15 residues. Trimming took off 4 bases at V and 4 bases at J, with 17 bases between the two ends. The germline V gene encodes CDR1 SEHNR and CDR2 FQNEAQ (reference sequence). The CDR3 is CASSSGARLSYEQYF. The CDR3 DNA follows: TGTGCCAGCAGCTCTGGGGCCAGATTATCTTACGAGCAGTACTTC.

V gene TRBV10-1 combines with J gene TRBJ2-1, with 13 bases aligning to TRBD2. The germline V gene encodes CDR1 WNHNN and CDR2 SYGVQD (reference sequence). The CDR3 loop spans 18 amino acids. The V gene end was trimmed by 4 bases and the J gene end by 9 bases; junction bases not matched to a gene: 15. CDR3 residues: CASSGGTSGALVGGEQFF. CDR3 nucleotides: TGCGCCAGCAGTGGCGGGACTAGCGGGGCCCTCGTGGGTGGTGAGCAGTTCTTC.

V is TRBV25-1 and J is TRBJ1-1; D is possibly TRBD1 (5 bases). The CDR3 runs 14 residues. Trimming left V 6 bases short and J 2 bases short, with 13 bases between. Germline CDR1 MGHDK, CDR2 SYGVNS. CDR3 nucleotide sequence: TGTGCCAGCAGCCGAGGGGACCCAAACACTGAAGCTTTCTTT. Translated, it gives CASSRGDPNTEAFF.

V usage is TRBV6-1 and J usage is TRBJ2-2, with D possibly TRBD1 on 5 matching bases. Trimming pared 7 bases from V and 3 bases from J, leaving 12 bases between. Per germline, CDR1 MNHNS and CDR2 SASEGT. There are 14 residues in the CDR3. CDR3 in amino acids: CASTPTGDTGELFF. The CDR3 DNA reads as TGTGCCAGCACTCCCACAGGTGACACCGGGGAGCTGTTTTTT.

The J gene is TRBJ2-7, the V gene TRBV30; 12 nucleotides match TRBD1. Germline V lookup: CDR1 GTSNPN, CDR2 SVGIG (reference sequence). Unmatched junction bases numbered 4, after V lost 4 bases and J lost 3 bases. The CDR3 spans 14 residues. The chain's CDR3 is CAWMGQGASYEQYF. In DNA, the CDR3 is TGTGCCTGGATGGGACAGGGGGCGAGCTACGAGCAGTACTTC.

The V gene is TRBV6-1, the J gene TRBJ2-1; 7 bases agree with TRBD1. The CDR3 runs 13 residues. Germline-derived CDR1 and CDR2 are MNHNS and SASEGT. With 5 bases clipped from V and 7 bases from J, the junction kept 5 bases outside the gene matches. The CDR3 here is CASSSSRGNEQFF. CDR3 nucleotide sequence: TGTGCCAGCAGTTCCTCCAGGGGGAATGAGCAGTTCTTC.

This rearrangement joins TRBV5-1 to TRBJ1-1; D is ambiguous. Germline V gene sequence: CDR1 SGHRS, CDR2 YFSETQ. V lost 0 bases and J 6 bases, leaving 18 bases between the germline ends. The CDR3 is 16 residues long. The CDR3 region has the DNA TGCGCCAGCAGCTTGGTGGTGGCGGCCACGGGATCTGAAGCTTTCTTT. This translates into CASSLVVAATGSEAFF.

This clone was seen just once. Other DNA sequences in this specimen translate into the identical CDR3. The gene calls are TRBV28 and TRBJ1-5, with a weak D call TRBD1 (5 bases). Germline CDR1 MDHEN, CDR2 SYDVKM. The CDR3 extends over 15 amino acids. V was shortened by 2 bases and J by 2 bases, with 10 bases between the two germline ends. The CDR3 nucleotides are TGTGCCAGCAGTTTAGGGGGGGTGGGCAATCAGCCCCAGCATTTT. It codes for CASSLGGVGNQPQHF.

V usage is TRBV5-1 and J usage is TRBJ2-2, with 8 nucleotides matching TRBD2. CDR3 size: 15 residues. The germline CDR1 and CDR2 sequences are SGHRS and YFSETQ. V lost 6 bases and J lost 6; bases outside the gene matches: 10. The DNA of the CDR3 is TGCGCCAGCAAGCGGGGGAGCGGGAGCTCCGGGGAGCTGTTTTTT. Translated, it gives CASKRGSGSSGELFF.

This sequence joins TRBV5-1 and TRBJ2-2; TRBD2 matches at 8 bases. The CDR3 sequence is 16 residues long. Germline V gene sequence: CDR1 SGHRS, CDR2 YFSETQ. Germline trimming cut 0 bases from V and 9 bases from J; bases unmatched to any gene: 10. For the CDR3, the DNA is TGCGCCAGCAGCTTGGGGCCTAGCGGGTCTAGTAGGGAGCTGTTTTTT. As protein: CASSLGPSGSSRELFF.

The J gene is TRBJ2-7, the V gene TRBV28; D is perhaps TRBD1 (5 bases). The CDR3 runs to 13 residues. The V end lost 7 bases, the J end lost 3 bases, and 13 bases lay between the germline ends. Germline-derived CDR1 and CDR2 are MDHEN and SYDVKM. The CDR3 nucleotides are TGTGCCAGCAATCTGGGCAGGGTCTACGAGCAGTACTTC. Translating it yields CASNLGRVYEQYF.

With regard to this clone: Other DNA sequences within the sample encode an identical CDR3. The chain recombines TRBV28 with TRBJ1-5; 8 positions agree with TRBD1. Per germline, CDR1 MDHEN and CDR2 SYDVKM. CDR3 size: 15 residues. Trimming removed 2 bases from V and 3 bases from J; junction bases left unmatched: 3. In DNA form, the CDR3 reads TGTGCCAGCAGTTTAGTCAGGGGGCTCAATCAGCCCCAGCATTTT. It translates to CASSLVRGLNQPQHF.

A word on this clone: Distinct nucleotide sequences in the sample also encode this CDR3. The chain employs TRBV5-1 and TRBJ2-2; 10 bases are shared with TRBD2. V was clipped by 2 bases and J by 3 bases; unmatched bases: 1. This CDR3 is built from 15 residues. Germline V gene lookup returns CDR1 SGHRS and CDR2 YFSETQ. CDR3 coding DNA: TGCGCCAGCAGCTTCGGACTAGCGGACACCGGGGAGCTGTTTTTT. Amino acid sequence: CASSFGLADTGELFF.

This chain links TRBV11-3 with TRBJ2-1, with D uncertain. The germline gives CDR1 SGHNT, CDR2 YENEEA. The CDR3 sequence is 13 residues long. Trimming removed 5 bases from V and 5 bases from J, with 10 bases in between. CDR3 sequence: CASSTPPNNEQFF. The CDR3 DNA reads as TGTGCCAGCAGCACCCCGCCCAACAATGAGCAGTTCTTC.

The sample holds one count of this clone. The chain couples TRBV19 to TRBJ1-1; tentatively, D is TRBD1 (6 bases). CDR1 LNHDA and CDR2 SQIVND come from the germline V gene (reference sequence). This CDR3 region has 14 residues. Trimming took off 7 bases at V and 1 base at J, with 13 bases between the two ends. The CDR3 sequence: CASMIRGPNTEAFF. CDR3 nucleotides: TGTGCCAGTATGATCAGGGGACCGAACACTGAAGCTTTCTTT.

The rearrangement links TRBV5-4 to TRBJ2-7; 10 nucleotides agree with TRBD2. CDR1 SGHNT and CDR2 YYREEE come from the germline V gene (reference sequence). With V trimmed by 4 bases and J by 2 bases, 9 bases remained unmatched. The CDR3 sequence is 16 residues long. The CDR3 loop is CASSAGLAKGPYEQYF. In DNA form, the CDR3 reads TGTGCCAGCAGCGCGGGACTAGCGAAAGGCCCCTACGAGCAGTACTTC. Complete variable domain (other parts from reference TRBV5-4 and TRBJ2-7): ETGVTQSPTHLIKTRGQQVTLRCSSQSGHNTVSWYQQALGQGPQFIFQYYREEENGRGNFPPRFSGLQFPNYSSELNVNALELDDSALYLCASSAGLAKGPYEQYFGPGTRLTVT.

The chain uses TRBV14 and TRBJ1-3, with TRBD1 matching over 8 bases. Germline V gene sequence: CDR1 SGHDN, CDR2 FVKESK. V was clipped by 10 bases and J by 1 base; unmatched bases: 12. The CDR3 extends over 16 amino acids. The CDR3 nucleotides are TGTGCCACCTTAGATTGGGACAGGTATTCTGGAAACACCATATATTTT. Amino acids: CATLDWDRYSGNTIYF. Drawing the rest from reference TRBV14 and TRBJ1-3, the complete variable domain is EAGVTQFPSHSVIEKGQTVTLRCDPISGHDNLYWYRRVMGKEIKFLLHFVKESKQDESGMPNNRFLAERTGGTYSTLKVQPAELEDSGVYFCATLDWDRYSGNTIYFGEGSWLTVV.

The chain joins TRBV5-1 to TRBJ2-7; D unresolved. V was clipped by 5 bases and J by 4 bases, with 13 bases between them. This CDR3 has 13 residues. The germline gives CDR1 SGHRS, CDR2 YFSETQ. DNA of the CDR3: TGCGCCAGCAGAAAGGCTGAAGGATACGAGCAGTACTTC. Amino acids: CASRKAEGYEQYF.

As for this clone: Other DNA sequences of this sample code for an identical CDR3. V and J are TRBV28 and TRBJ1-1; no clear D. The CDR3 covers 13 residues. Trimming pared 5 bases from V and 5 bases from J, leaving 12 bases between. Germline CDR1 reads MDHEN; CDR2 reads SYDVKM. In nucleotides, the CDR3 is TGTGCCAGCAGTCTGGCAGGACTAACTGAAGCTTTCTTT. It translates to CASSLAGLTEAFF.

This chain uses TRBV28 with TRBJ2-1, with 7 bases identical to TRBD2. The CDR3 is 12 residues long. Unmatched junction bases numbered 2, after V lost 4 bases and J lost 8 bases. Germline CDR1 MDHEN, CDR2 SYDVKM. The CDR3 sequence: CASSSREDEQFF. The CDR3 DNA reads as TGTGCCAGCAGTTCCCGGGAGGATGAGCAGTTCTTC.

The rearrangement joins TRBV4-3 to TRBJ2-7, with 8 bases aligning to TRBD2. Germline V gene sequence: CDR1 LGHNA, CDR2 YSLEER. There are 15 residues in the CDR3. Trimming took 6 bases from V and 2 from J; bases not matched to a gene: 9. DNA for the CDR3: TGCGCCAGCAGTCGGGCGGCTAGCGGGCCCTACGAGCAGTACTTC. This sequence encodes CASSRAASGPYEQYF.

V gene TRBV6-5 combines with J gene TRBJ2-7; no reliable D call. Per germline, CDR1 MNHEY and CDR2 SVGAGI. Deletions cut 0 bases from V and 5 bases from J, with 11 bases between. The CDR3 extends over 14 amino acids. As DNA, the CDR3 is TGTGCCAGCAGTTACTCGAGGTTTGCGCACGAGCAGTACTTC. This encodes CASSYSRFAHEQYF.

Only one count was recorded for this clone. The CDR3 region is CASSLTSATSYNEQFF. CDR3 sequence (DNA): TGTGCCAGCAGTTTAACTAGCGCGACCTCCTACAATGAGCAGTTCTTC. The V gene is TRBV6-5, the J gene TRBJ2-1; 7 bases fit TRBD2. V gave up 4 bases and J gave up 0 bases; unmatched junction bases: 6. The germline V gene has CDR1 MNHEY and CDR2 SVGAGI. There are 16 residues in the CDR3.

V gene TRBV14 combines with J gene TRBJ2-3, with no clear D. With 5 bases removed from V and 4 bases from J, the gap between germline ends came to 7 bases. There are 12 residues in the CDR3. Germline CDR1 and CDR2: SGHDN and FVKESK. Here the CDR3 reads CASSYLADTQYF. In DNA, the CDR3 is TGTGCCAGCAGCTACTTAGCAGATACGCAGTATTTT.

The chain couples TRBV29-1 to TRBJ1-1; possibly TRBD1 for D (5 bases). V was cut by 4 bases and J by 4 bases, with 7 bases left in between. The germline CDR1 and CDR2 sequences are SQVTM and ANQGSEA. This CDR3 has 11 amino acids. The CDR3 sequence is CSVAGLTEAFF. CDR3 DNA: TGCAGCGTTGCGGGGCTCACTGAAGCTTTCTTT. The full variable domain, rest sourced from reference TRBV29-1 and TRBJ1-1, is SAVISQKPSRDICQRGTSLTIQCQVDSQVTMMFWYRQQPGQSLTLIATANQGSEATYESGFVIDKFPISRPNLTFSTLTVSNMSPEDSSIYLCSVAGLTEAFFGQGTRLTVV.